This TCR beta chain derives from a study of CD8+ T cells in alopecia areata. This CDR3 is 13 amino acids long. Germline CDR1 MRHNA, CDR2 SNTAGT. Between the trimmed V and J ends, which lost 3 bases and 4 bases, there was a span of 9 bases. This clone was observed a few times. Treatment meaning: oral pan-JAK inhibitor, 5-10 mg twice daily. RNA extraction was followed by reverse transcription into cDNA, which acted as the sequencing template. Some clones are missing from TCRdb's copy, which holds only in-frame ones; the method was immunoSEQ multiplex PCR. The table shows 85,000 to 95,000 clones, with just over 70% occurring only once.

This specimen was CD8+ T cells sorted from blood, taken around week 44, from a patient treated with tofacitinib. This TCR was sampled from a human donor with alopecia areata. The chain has TRBV6-4 and TRBJ1-1; a possible D gene is TRBD1 (5 bases). DNA for the CDR3: TGTGCCAGCAGTGAGATCGGGGGCACTGAAGCTTTCTTT. Its protein is CASSEIGGTEAFF.